This T cell receptor beta chain comes out of a study of T and B cells in COVID-19 patients. This clonotype is labeled as medium-sized. Multiplex PCR with BIOMED2 TRB-A/B primer pools amplified TRB rearrangements. From the multiplex PCR reads, TCRdb called clonotypes with MiXCR, one entry per CDR3 protein. The data show about 6,000 distinct CDR3 sequences, with over 25% seen just once and 9.5% to 15% held by the top ten. V dropped 4 bases and J dropped 3; count of bases not matched to a gene: 2. This CDR3 contains 15 residues. From blood, roughly 250-550 ng of genomic DNA served as TRB template. The receptor was derived from a human donor with active COVID-19. Sequencing used blood. The chain employs TRBV12-3 or TRBV12-4 and TRBJ2-2, with 10 bases lining up with TRBD1. As DNA, the CDR3 is TGTGCCAGCAGTTCGACAGGGGGCTACACCGGGGAGCTGTTTTTT. Amino acid sequence: CASSSTGGYTGELFF.